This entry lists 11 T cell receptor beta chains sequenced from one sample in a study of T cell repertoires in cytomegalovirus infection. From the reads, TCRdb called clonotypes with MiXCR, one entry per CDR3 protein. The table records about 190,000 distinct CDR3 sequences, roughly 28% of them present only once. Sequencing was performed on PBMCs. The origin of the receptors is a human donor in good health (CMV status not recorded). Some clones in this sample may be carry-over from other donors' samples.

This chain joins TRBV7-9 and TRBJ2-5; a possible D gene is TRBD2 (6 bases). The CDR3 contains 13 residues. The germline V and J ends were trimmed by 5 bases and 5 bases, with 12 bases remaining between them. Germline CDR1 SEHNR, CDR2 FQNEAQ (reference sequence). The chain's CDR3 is CASSRGGRETQYF. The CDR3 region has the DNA TGTGCCAGCAGCAGGGGAGGAAGGGAGACCCAGTACTTC.

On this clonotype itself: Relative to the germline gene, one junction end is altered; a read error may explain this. The CDR3 sequence: CASSHSTGTGFNQPQHF. Written as DNA, the CDR3 is TGTGCCAGCAGTCACTCAACCGGGACAGGGTTCAATCAGCCCCAGCATTTT. The V call is TRBV6-2 or TRBV6-3, the J call TRBJ1-5, with 9 nucleotides matching TRBD1. The CDR3 runs 17 residues. The germline V gene has CDR1 MNHEY and CDR2 SVGEGT.

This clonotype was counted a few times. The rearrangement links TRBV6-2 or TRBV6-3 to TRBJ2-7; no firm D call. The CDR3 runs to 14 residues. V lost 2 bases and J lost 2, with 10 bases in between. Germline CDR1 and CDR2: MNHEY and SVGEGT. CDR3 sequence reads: CASSYPTGTYEQYF. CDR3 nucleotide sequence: TGTGCCAGCAGTTACCCGACTGGAACCTACGAGCAGTACTTC.

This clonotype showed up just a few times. The CDR3 nucleotides read TGTGCCATCAGTCCGGGACTGTACTACGAGCAGTACTTC. It yields the protein CAISPGLYYEQYF. The chain couples TRBV10-3 to TRBJ2-7; tentatively, D is TRBD2 (6 bases). The CDR3 totals 13 residues. The V and J ends lost 5 bases and 3 bases respectively, with 11 bases between them. Germline CDR1 and CDR2: ENHRY and SYGVKD.

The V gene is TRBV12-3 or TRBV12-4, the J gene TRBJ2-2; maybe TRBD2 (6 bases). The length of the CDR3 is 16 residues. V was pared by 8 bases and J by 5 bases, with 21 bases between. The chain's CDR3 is CASGRKTWSDTGELFF. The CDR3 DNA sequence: TGTGCCAGCGGGAGGAAGACCTGGAGCGATACCGGGGAGCTGTTTTTT.

CDR3 sequence: CASSLGLAVHYEQYF. The CDR3 DNA reads TGTGCCAGCAGTTTGGGACTAGCGGTTCACTACGAGCAGTACTTC. This chain uses TRBV6-6 with TRBJ2-7, with TRBD2 identical over 11 bases. Germline V CDR1 and CDR2: MNHNY, SVGAGI (reference sequence). This CDR3 has 15 amino acids. V shed 4 bases and J 3 bases; nucleotides not matched to a gene: 5.

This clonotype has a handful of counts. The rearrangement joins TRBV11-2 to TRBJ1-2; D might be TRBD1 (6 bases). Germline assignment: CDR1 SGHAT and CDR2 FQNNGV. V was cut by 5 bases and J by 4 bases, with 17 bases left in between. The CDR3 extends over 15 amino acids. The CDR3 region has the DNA TGTGCCAGCAGCCCCGACACGGGGGCCGGCTATGGCTACACCTTC. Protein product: CASSPDTGAGYGYTF.

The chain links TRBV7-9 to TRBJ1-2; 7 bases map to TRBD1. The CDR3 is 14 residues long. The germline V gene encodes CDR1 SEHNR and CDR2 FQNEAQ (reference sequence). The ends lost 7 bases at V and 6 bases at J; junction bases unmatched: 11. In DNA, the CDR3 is TGTGCCAGCATCCGAGCCGGGACAGAGGATGGCTACACCTTC. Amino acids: CASIRAGTEDGYTF. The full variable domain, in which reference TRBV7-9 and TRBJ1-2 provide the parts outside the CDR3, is DTGVSQNPRHKITKRGQNVTFRCDPISEHNRLYWYRQTLGQGPEFLTYFQNEAQLEKSRLLSDRFSAERPKGSFSTLEIQRTEQGDSAMYLCASIRAGTEDGYTFGSGTRLTVV.

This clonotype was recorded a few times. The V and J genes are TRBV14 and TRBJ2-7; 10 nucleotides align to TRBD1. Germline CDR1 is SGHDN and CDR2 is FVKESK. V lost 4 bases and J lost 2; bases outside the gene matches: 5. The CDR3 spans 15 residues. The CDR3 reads CASSRPGQGTYEQYF. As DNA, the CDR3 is TGTGCCAGCAGCCGGCCGGGACAGGGGACCTACGAGCAGTACTTC.

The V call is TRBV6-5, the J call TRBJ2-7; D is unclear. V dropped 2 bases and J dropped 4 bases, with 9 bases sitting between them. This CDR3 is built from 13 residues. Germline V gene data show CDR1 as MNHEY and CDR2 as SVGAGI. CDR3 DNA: TGTGCCAGCAGTTACGGTGTGGTGTACGAGCAGTACTTC. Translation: CASSYGVVYEQYF.

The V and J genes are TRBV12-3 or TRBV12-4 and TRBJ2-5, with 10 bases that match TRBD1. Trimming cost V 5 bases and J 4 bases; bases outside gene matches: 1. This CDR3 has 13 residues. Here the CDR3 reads CASSDRGRETQYF. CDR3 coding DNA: TGTGCCAGCAGTGACAGGGGGCGAGAGACCCAGTACTTC.